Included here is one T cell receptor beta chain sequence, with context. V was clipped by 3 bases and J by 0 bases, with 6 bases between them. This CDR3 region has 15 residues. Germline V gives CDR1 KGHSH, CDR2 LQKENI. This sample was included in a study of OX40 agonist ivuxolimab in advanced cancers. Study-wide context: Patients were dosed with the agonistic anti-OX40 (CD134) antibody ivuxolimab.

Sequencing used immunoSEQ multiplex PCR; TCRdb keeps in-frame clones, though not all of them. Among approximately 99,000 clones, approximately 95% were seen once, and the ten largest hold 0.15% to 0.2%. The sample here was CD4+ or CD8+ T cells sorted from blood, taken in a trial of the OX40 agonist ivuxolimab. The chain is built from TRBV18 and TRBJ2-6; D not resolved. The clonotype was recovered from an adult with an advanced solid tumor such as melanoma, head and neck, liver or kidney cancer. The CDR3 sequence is CASSPQDSGANVLTF. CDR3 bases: TGTGCCAGCTCACCTCAGGACTCTGGGGCCAACGTCCTGACTTTC. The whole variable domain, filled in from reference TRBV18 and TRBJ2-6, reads NAGVMQNPRHLVRRRGQEARLRCSPMKGHSHVYWYRQLPEEGLKFMVYLQKENIIDESGMPKERFSAEFPKEGPSILRIQQVVRGDSAAYFCASSPQDSGANVLTFGAGSRLTVL.